This TCR beta chain came from a study of human T cells and chemical hapten exposure. TCRdb called the RACE reads again in MiXCR, with one record for every CDR3 protein. This table holds fewer than 85,000 distinct CDR3 sequences, more than 8.5% found once. J gave up 4 bases and V 5 bases, and 2 bases lay outside the gene matches. Germline lookup yields CDR1 GTSNPN and CDR2 SVGIG (reference sequence). The length of the CDR3 is 13 residues. Time point in this sample: patch test 2, 6 weeks after DPC sensitization. This sample's treatment: therapeutic diphenylcyclopropenone sensitization with weekly scalp DPC.

The source of this sequence is a woman in her twenties or thirties with alopecia areata. Some clones in this sample may be carry-over from other donors' samples. Sequencing used whole blood, obtained in connection with sensitization to the hapten diphenylcyclopropenone (DPC). The J gene is TRBJ2-1, the V gene TRBV30, with TRBD1 matching over 10 bases. The CDR3 DNA reads as TGTGCCTGGCGGGACAGGGGATACAATGAGCAGTTCTTC. Translated: CAWRDRGYNEQFF.